This T cell receptor beta chain comes out of a study of T cells in women clearing cervical HPV infection. Only in-frame clones appear in the TCRdb table, and some are missing; sequencing was by immunoSEQ multiplex PCR. Its listing shows about 34,000 clones. J lost 0 bases, V lost 7 bases, and 4 bases had no gene match. Germline loops: CDR1 SNHLY, CDR2 FYNNEI. The CDR3 sequence is 14 residues long. As regards this clone: The CDR3 goes on 3 residues after the read ends, and that part is filled in from the germline J gene.

This clonotype was sampled from a woman aged 18 to 75 with a cervical HPV16 infection that either progressed to CIN3+ or cleared (not recorded which). The chain couples TRBV2 to TRBJ2-3, with 7 positions matching TRBD1. Sequencing was performed on blood buffy coat. CDR3 amino acids: CASIGTASTDTQYF. Incomplete CDR3 DNA: TGTGCCAGCATCGGGACAGCTAGCACAGATACG. Full variable domain (missing parts from reference TRBV2 and TRBJ2-3): EPEVTQTPSHQVTQMGQEVILRCVPISNHLYFYWYRQILGQKVEFLVSFYNNEISEKSEIFDDQFSVERPDGSNFTLKIRSTKLEDSAMYFCASIGTASTDTQYFGPGTRLTVL.